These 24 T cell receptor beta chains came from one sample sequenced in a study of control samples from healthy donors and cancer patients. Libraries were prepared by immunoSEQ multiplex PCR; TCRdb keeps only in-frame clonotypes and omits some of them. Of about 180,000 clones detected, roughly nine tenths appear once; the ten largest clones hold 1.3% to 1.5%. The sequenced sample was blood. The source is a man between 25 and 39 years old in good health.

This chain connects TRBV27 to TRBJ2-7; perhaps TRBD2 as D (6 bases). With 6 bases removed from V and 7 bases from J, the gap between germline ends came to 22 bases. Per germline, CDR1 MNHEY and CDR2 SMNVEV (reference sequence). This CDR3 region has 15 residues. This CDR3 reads CASRSGTSPGGEQYF. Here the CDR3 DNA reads TGTGCCAGCAGATCCGGGACCTCGCCTGGAGGGGAGCAGTACTTC.

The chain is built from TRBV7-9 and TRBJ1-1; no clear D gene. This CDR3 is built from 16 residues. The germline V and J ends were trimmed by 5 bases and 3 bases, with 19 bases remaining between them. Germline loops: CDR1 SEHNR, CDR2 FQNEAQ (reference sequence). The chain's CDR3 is CASSPTAGLLHTEAFF. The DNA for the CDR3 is TGTGCCAGCAGCCCCACCGCCGGGCTGTTGCACACTGAAGCTTTCTTT. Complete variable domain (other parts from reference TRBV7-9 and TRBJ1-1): DTGVSQNPRHKITKRGQNVTFRCDPISEHNRLYWYRQTLGQGPEFLTYFQNEAQLEKSRLLSDRFSAERPKGSFSTLEIQRTEQGDSAMYLCASSPTAGLLHTEAFFGQGTRLTVV.

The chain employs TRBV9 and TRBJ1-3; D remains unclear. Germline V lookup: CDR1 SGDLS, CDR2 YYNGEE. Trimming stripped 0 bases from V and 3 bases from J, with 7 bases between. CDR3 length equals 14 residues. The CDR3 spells CASSVGTFGNTIYF. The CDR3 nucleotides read TGTGCCAGCAGCGTAGGGACCTTTGGAAACACCATATATTTT.

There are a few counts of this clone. The CDR3 DNA reads as TGTGCCAGCAGTCCTAGCAGACAGCCCCAGCATTTT. It is translated as CASSPSRQPQHF. The V and J genes are TRBV12-3 or TRBV12-4 and TRBJ1-5, with D hard to call. Trimming pared 5 bases from V and 7 bases from J, leaving 9 bases between. The CDR3 length is 12 residues.

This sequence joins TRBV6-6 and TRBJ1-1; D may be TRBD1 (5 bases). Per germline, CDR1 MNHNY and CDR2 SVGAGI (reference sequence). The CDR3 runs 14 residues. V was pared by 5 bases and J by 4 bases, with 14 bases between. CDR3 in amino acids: CASSAGGGITEAFF. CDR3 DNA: TGTGCCAGCAGTGCCGGGGGGGGAATCACTGAAGCTTTCTTT.

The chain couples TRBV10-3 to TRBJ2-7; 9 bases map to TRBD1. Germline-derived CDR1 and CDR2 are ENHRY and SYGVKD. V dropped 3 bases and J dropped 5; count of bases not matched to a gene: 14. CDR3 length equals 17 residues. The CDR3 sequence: CAISDQGRDRARDEQYF. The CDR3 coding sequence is TGTGCCATCAGTGATCAAGGGCGGGACAGGGCGAGGGACGAGCAGTACTTC.

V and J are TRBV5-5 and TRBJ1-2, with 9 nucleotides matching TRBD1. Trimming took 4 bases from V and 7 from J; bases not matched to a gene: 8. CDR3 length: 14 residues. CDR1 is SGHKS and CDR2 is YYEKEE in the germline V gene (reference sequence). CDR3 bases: TGTGCCAGCAGCGTCCGGGACAGGGTGTTTGGCTACACCTTC. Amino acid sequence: CASSVRDRVFGYTF. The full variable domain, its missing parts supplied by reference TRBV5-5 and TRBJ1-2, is DAGVTQSPTHLIKTRGQQVTLRCSPISGHKSVSWYQQVLGQGPQFIFQYYEKEERGRGNFPDRFSARQFPNYSSELNVNALLLGDSALYLCASSVRDRVFGYTFGSGTRLTVV.

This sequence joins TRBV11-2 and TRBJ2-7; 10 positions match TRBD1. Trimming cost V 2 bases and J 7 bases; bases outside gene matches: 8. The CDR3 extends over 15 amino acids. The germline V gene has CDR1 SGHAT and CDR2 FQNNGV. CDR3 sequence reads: CASSLTGTGAGEQYF. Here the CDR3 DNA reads TGTGCCAGCAGCTTAACCGGGACAGGGGCCGGAGAGCAGTACTTC.

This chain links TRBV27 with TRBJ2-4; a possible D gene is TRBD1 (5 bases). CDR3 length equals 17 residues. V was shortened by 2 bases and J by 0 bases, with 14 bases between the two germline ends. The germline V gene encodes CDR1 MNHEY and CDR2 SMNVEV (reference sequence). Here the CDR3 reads CASSLNARVLAKNIQYF. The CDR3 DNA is TGTGCCAGCAGTTTAAATGCCAGGGTCTTAGCCAAAAACATTCAGTACTTC.

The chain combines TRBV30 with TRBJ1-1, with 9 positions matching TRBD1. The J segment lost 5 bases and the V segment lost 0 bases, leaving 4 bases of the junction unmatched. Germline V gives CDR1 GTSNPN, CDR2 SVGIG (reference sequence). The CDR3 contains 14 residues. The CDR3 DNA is TGTGCCTGGAGTGTAGGGACAGGGCGGACTGAAGCTTTCTTT. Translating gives CAWSVGTGRTEAFF.

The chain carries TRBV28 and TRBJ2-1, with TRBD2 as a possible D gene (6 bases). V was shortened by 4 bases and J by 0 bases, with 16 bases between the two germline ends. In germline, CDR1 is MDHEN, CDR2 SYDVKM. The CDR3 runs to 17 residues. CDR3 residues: CASSSPSAPSSYNEQFF. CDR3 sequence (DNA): TGTGCCAGCAGTTCCCCTAGCGCCCCGAGCTCCTACAATGAGCAGTTCTTC.

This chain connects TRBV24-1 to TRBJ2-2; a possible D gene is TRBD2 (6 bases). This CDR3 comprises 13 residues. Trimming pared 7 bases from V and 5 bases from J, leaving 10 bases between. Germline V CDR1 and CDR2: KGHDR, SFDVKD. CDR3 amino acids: CATRATSTGELFF. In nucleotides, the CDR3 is TGTGCCACCAGGGCGACTAGTACCGGGGAGCTGTTTTTT.

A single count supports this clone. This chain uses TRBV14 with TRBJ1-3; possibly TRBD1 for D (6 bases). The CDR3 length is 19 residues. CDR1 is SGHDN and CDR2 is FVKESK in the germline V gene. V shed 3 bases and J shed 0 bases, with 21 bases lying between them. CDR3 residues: CASSHQVGAGLSSGNTIYF. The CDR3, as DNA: TGTGCCAGCAGCCACCAAGTGGGGGCCGGACTTAGCTCTGGAAACACCATATATTTT.

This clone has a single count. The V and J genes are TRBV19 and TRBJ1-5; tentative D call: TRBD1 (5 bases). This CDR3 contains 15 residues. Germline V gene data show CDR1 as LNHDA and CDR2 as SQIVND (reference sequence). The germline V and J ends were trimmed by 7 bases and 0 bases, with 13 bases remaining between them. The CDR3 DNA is TGTGCCAGTATGGAGGGACGCTATAGCAATCAGCCCCAGCATTTT. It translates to CASMEGRYSNQPQHF.

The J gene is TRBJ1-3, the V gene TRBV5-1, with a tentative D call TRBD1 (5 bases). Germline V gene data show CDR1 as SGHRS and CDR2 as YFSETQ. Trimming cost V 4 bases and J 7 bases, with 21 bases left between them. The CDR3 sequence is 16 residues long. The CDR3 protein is CASSLRGDPEANTIYF. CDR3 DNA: TGCGCCAGCAGCCTGAGAGGGGACCCAGAAGCGAACACCATATATTTT. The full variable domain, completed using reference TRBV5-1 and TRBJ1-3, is KAGVTQTPRYLIKTRGQQVTLSCSPISGHRSVSWYQQTPGQGLQFLFEYFSETQRNKGNFPGRFSGRQFSNSRSEMNVSTLELGDSALYLCASSLRGDPEANTIYFGEGSWLTVV.

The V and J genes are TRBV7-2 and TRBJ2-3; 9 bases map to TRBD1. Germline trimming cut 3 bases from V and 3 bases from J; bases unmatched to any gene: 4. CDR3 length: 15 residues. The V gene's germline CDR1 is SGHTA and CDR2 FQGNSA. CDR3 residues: CASSFGTGRTDTQYF. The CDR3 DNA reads TGTGCCAGCAGCTTTGGGACAGGGAGAACAGATACGCAGTATTTT.

CDR3 region: CASSFLTGERLYEQYF. The DNA for the CDR3 is TGTGCCAGCAGTTTCCTCACCGGGGAGCGGCTTTACGAGCAGTACTTC. The V and J genes are TRBV27 and TRBJ2-7; D possibly corresponds to TRBD2 (5 bases). Germline V lookup: CDR1 MNHEY, CDR2 SMNVEV (reference sequence). V was pared by 3 bases and J by 4 bases, with 19 bases between. There are 16 residues in the CDR3.

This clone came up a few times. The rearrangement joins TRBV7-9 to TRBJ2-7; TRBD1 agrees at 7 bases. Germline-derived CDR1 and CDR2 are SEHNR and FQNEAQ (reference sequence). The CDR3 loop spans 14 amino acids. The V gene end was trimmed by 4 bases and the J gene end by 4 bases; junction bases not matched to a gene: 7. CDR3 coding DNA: TGTGCCAGCAGCTCAGACAGGGTGATGTACGAGCAGTACTTC. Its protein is CASSSDRVMYEQYF.

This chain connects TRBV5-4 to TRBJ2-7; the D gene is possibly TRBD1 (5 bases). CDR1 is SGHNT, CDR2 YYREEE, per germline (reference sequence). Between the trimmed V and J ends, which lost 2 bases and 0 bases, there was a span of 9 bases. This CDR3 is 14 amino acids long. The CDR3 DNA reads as TGTGCCAGCAGCTTTGGGGCAGGCTCCTACGAGCAGTACTTC. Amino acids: CASSFGAGSYEQYF.

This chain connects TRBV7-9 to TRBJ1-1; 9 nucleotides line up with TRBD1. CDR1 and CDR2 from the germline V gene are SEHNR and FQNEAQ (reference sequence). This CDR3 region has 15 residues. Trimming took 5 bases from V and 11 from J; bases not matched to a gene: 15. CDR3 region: CASSPSLGTGREAFF. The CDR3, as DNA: TGTGCCAGCAGCCCCTCGCTCGGGACAGGGCGTGAGGCTTTCTTT.

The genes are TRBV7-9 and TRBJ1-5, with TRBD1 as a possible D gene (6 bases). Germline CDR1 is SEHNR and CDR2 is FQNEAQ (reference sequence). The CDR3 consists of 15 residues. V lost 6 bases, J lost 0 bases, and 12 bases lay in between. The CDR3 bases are TGTGCCAGCAGTTCCCAGGGGTATAGCAATCAGCCCCAGCATTTT. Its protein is CASSSQGYSNQPQHF.

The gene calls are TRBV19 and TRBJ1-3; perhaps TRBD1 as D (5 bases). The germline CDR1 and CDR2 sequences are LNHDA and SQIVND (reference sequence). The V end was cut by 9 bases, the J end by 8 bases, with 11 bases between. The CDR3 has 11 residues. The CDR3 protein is CASWRGDTIYF. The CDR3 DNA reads TGTGCCAGCTGGAGGGGAGACACCATATATTTT.

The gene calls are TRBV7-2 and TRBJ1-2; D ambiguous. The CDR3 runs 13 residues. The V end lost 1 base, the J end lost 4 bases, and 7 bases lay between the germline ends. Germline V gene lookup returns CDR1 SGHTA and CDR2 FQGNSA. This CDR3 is CASSLEGGYGYTF. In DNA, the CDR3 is TGTGCCAGCAGCTTAGAGGGTGGCTATGGCTACACCTTC.

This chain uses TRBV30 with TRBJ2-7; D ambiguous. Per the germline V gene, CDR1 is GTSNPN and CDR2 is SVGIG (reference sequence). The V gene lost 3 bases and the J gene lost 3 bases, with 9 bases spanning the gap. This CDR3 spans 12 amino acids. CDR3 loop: CAWSLSRYEQYF. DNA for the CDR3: TGTGCCTGGAGCTTGTCACGCTACGAGCAGTACTTC.